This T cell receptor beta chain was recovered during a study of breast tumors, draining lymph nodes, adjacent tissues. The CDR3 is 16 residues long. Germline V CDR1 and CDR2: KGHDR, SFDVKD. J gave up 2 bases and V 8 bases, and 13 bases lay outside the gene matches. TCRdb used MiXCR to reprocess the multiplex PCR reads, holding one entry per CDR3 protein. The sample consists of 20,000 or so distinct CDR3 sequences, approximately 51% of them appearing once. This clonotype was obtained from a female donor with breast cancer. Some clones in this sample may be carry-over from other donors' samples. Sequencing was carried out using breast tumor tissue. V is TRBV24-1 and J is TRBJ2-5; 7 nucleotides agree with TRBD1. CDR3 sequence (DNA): TGTGCCACCATGGGGACAGAGAAAGGGGTTCAAGAGACCCAGTACTTC. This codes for CATMGTEKGVQETQYF.